This entry features one T cell receptor beta chain sequence. This clonotype was observed a few times. The antigen it recognizes is unknown. No base quality values were provided; no much bigger clone lies one nucleotide off. The germline V end is reduced by 2 bases and the J end by 5 bases; junction bases left unmatched: 4. The germline V gene sets CDR1 to LGHNA and CDR2 to YSLEER. Including the terminal cysteine and phenylalanine, the CDR3 comprises 17 residues. The kept DNA is CDR3 alone, 51 bases in frame from the first base. The sample belongs to a study of T cells in Graves' hyperthyroidism and ophthalmopathy (dated by TCRdb to between 2019 and 2020). Study-wide context: Peripheral blood samples were taken at initial diagnosis, before any treatment was given. Once sampling was done, hyperthyroidism patients were given methimazole at a starting dose of 30 mg daily, whereas ophthalmopathy patients were given high-dose intravenous methylprednisolone. TCR V-J signatures able to tell the groups apart were searched for in a discovery cohort of some 97 patients, of whom more than 40 had Graves' ophthalmopathy and roughly 58 had stable Graves' hyperthyroidism. Whether ophthalmopathy could be predicted prospectively was tested in an independent validation cohort made up of 18 to 20 hyperthyroidism patients plus 17 patients who later progressed to ophthalmopathy. For training and testing, the 100 patients in the discovery cohort were randomly divided in a 7:3 ratio. The paper reports TCR Vbeta CDR3 sequencing of about 140 peripheral blood samples: around 41 ophthalmopathy, fewer than 80 hyperthyroidism and around 17 progressor patients. In roughly six Graves' hyperthyroidism patients, the study also compared T-cell repertoires from thyroid tissue with T-cell repertoires from blood.

The TCR beta CDR3 regions were amplified from the RNA transcripts. A first-round RT-PCR of the TCR CDR3 used the HTBI primer set with the Qiagen OneStep RT-PCR kit. Libraries were constructed in a second round of multiplex PCR, after which size selection and purification were performed. Libraries were sequenced paired-end with 100 bp reads on an Illumina HiSeq2000. Per the authors' processing: SOAPnuke was used to process the raw data, with reads discarded if the reads contained adapters or uncalled bases, had a mean Phred below 15, or lacked an exact constant-primer or identifier match. COPE v1.2.5 was used to merge high-quality paired reads, and clonotypes were defined as unique nucleotide sequences. Clonotypes were aligned to IMGT TRBV, TRBD and TRBJ reference segments using MiTCR v1.1. Analysis was restricted to V-J combinations with a frequency above 0.0001, which covered 99.2% of repertoires. A TCS score was defined as the ratio between F50 (clonal expansion) and ExV (chaos), using BLOSUM62-based TCRdist between CDR3 peptides within each V-J. Welch's t-statistics and random forest reduced fewer than 600 V-J features to fewer than 15, which were used in a naive Bayes classifier (R e1071). The public reads were quality trimmed at Q25 with fastp and then assembled into clones with MiXCR by TCRdb, keeping productive beta chains. Each CDR3 protein appears once, grouped with its most common genes and DNA. Clone size and V and J calls follow TCRdb, not the original study. This sample lists roughly 170,000 distinct CDR3 sequences; approximately 15% were detected once. Together, the top ten hold around 29% of the sample.

The study at large found these results: In cross-validation, a model built on a 13 V-J signature told ophthalmopathy apart from stable hyperthyroidism with about 90% sensitivity and approximately 81% specificity, and in testing the same model reached 80%/75%. Blood samples also contained most of the expanded thyroid clonotypes (frequency above 0.001), which suggests that blood repertoires may reflect thyroid immune responses. Sample size was not statistically predetermined, and investigators were not blinded to group allocation. In validation, the model predicted progression to ophthalmopathy a median of approximately 6.6 months before onset, with roughly 70% sensitivity and about 72% specificity.

A patient counted as having stable Graves' hyperthyroidism if no progression to ophthalmopathy occurred over 18 months of follow-up. Hyperthyroidism patients were newly diagnosed, with disease duration under 2 months, and aged 18 to 65 years. Exclusion was applied to patients with uncontrolled infections, other autoimmune diseases, pregnancy or lactation. Diagnoses were based on clinical symptoms, serum thyroxine and TRAb, thyroid ultrasound and orbital computed tomography. PBMCs were separated from roughly 10 ml of fresh peripheral blood using Ficoll-Paque density gradient centrifugation. Total RNA was extracted using Trizol reagent, and RNA quality was assessed on an Agilent 2100 Bioanalyzer.

Sequencing was carried out using blood. The chain joins TRBV4-3 to TRBJ2-2; 14 nucleotides in the junction match TRBD2. The sequence was obtained from a woman between 45 and 60 years old with Graves' hyperthyroidism. The nucleotide sequence is TGCGCCAGCAGCCAACGACTAGCGGGGGGGCTTACCGGGGAGCTGTTTTTT. Translated, it gives CASSQRLAGGLTGELFF.